One sample yielded the 3 T cell receptor beta chains listed below, sequenced in a study of blood T cell repertoires in COVID-19. TCRdb keeps only in-frame clones here, not all; method: immunoSEQ multiplex PCR. Of under 250,000 clones in the sample, roughly nine tenths were seen once. The material sequenced was peripheral blood. Receptors originate from a woman in her fifties or sixties who had recovered from COVID-19.

The CDR3 here is CASSLRSGTGYNEQFF. The CDR3 nucleotides are TGCGCCAGCAGCTTGAGGTCCGGGACAGGGTACAATGAGCAGTTCTTC. The chain carries TRBV5-1 and TRBJ2-1; 9 bases align to TRBD1. The trim removed 1 base at V and 4 bases at J, leaving 6 bases unmatched. The CDR3 totals 16 residues. Germline V gene sequence: CDR1 SGHRS, CDR2 YFSETQ.

The chain joins TRBV7-9 to TRBJ2-7; D is possibly TRBD2 (5 bases). In germline, CDR1 is SEHNR, CDR2 FQNEAQ (reference sequence). The length of the CDR3 is 12 residues. Between the trimmed V and J ends, which lost 2 bases and 6 bases, there was a span of 8 bases. CDR3 region: CASSLLGSEQYF. The CDR3 nucleotides read TGTGCCAGCAGCTTACTAGGGAGCGAGCAGTACTTC.

The rearrangement uses TRBV6-2 or TRBV6-3 and TRBJ1-5; 9 bases fit TRBD1. V shed 6 bases, J shed 7 bases, and the junction held 13 bases outside the gene matches. This CDR3 contains 16 residues. Germline CDR1 reads MNHEY; CDR2 reads SVGEGT. The CDR3 DNA is TGTGCCAGCAGCCGCCCGGGACAGGGATTGGGGCAGCCCCAGCATTTT. Translation: CASSRPGQGLGQPQHF.